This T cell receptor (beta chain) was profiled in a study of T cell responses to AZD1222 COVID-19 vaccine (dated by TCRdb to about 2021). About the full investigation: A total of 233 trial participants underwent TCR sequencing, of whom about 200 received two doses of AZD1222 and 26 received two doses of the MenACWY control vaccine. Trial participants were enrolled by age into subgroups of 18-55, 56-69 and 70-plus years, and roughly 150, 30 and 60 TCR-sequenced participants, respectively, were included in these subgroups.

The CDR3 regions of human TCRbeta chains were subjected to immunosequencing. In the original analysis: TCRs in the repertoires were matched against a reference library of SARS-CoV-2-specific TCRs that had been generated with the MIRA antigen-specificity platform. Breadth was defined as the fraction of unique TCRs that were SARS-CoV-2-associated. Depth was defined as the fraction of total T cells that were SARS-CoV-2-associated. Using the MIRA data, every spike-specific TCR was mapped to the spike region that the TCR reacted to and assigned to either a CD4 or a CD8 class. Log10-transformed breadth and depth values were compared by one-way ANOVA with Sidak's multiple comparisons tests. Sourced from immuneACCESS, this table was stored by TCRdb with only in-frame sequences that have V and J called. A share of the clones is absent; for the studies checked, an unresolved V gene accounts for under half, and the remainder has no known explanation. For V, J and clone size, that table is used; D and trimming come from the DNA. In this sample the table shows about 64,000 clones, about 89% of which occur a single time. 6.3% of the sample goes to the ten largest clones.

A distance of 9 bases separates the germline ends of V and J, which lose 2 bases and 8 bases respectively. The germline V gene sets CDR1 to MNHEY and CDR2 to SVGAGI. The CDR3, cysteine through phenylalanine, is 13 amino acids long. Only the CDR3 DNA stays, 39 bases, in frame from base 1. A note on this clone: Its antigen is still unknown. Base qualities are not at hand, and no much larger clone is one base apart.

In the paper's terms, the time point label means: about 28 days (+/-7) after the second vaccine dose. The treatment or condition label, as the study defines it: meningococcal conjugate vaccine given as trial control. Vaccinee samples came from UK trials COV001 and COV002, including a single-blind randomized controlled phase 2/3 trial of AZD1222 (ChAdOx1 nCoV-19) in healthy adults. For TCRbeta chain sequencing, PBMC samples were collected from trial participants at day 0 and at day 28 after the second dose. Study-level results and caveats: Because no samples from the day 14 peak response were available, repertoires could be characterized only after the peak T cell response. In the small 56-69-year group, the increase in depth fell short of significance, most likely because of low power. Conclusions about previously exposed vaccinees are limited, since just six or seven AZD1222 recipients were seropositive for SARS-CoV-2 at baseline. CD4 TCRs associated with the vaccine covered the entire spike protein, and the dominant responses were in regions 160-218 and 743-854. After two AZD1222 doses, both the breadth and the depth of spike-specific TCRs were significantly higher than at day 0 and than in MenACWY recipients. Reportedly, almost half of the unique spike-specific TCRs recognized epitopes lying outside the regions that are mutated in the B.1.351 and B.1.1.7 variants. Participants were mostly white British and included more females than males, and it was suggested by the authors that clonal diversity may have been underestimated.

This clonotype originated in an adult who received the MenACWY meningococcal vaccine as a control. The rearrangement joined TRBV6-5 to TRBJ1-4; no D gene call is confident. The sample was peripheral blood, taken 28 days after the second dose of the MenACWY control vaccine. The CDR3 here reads CASSYGSLEKLFF. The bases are TGTGCCAGCAGTTACGGGTCTTTGGAAAAACTGTTTTTT.